Below, one TCR beta chain is given with its context. Its binding antigen is unknown. No quality values exist for individual bases; no much larger clone is one base distant. The library was obtained by RT-PCR. For sequencing, an Illumina HiSeq 2500 was employed. Through fastp at Q25 and MiXCR, TCRdb rebuilt clones from the public reads, retaining in-frame beta chains. Each entry is one CDR3 protein sequence, shown with its most common DNA and genes. The sample contains roughly 190,000 distinct CDR3 sequences, roughly 14% of them found a single time. The biggest ten clones account for about 26% of the sample. These data originate in a study of response to subunit inactivated influenza vaccine (dated by TCRdb to 2017 to 2018). Background on the whole study: The study used deep quantitative T cell receptor repertoire profiling to track responses to a trivalent subunit inactivated influenza vaccine. Overall study results and their limits: It was suggested by the authors that each seasonal influenza vaccination may recruit only a limited number of new T cells.

Relative to germline, V is 8 bases shorter and J is 6 bases shorter, with 11 bases between their ends. The germline V gene encodes CDR1 SGHVS and CDR2 FQNEAQ. Measured from the cysteine to the phenylalanine, the CDR3 is 12 residues long. The only DNA kept is the CDR3, 36 bases in frame from the first base. The rearrangement joined TRBV7-8 to TRBJ1-5, with no reliable assignment of the D segment. The sample consisted of CD8+ T cells sorted from PBMCs, taken approximately 5 days after vaccination. The source is a man in his fifties who received an inactivated influenza vaccine. Donor details come from another sample of the same person, matched by shared clones. The nucleotide sequence is TGTGCCAGCTCCGAGGGATCTCAGCCCCAGCATTTT. It translates to CASSEGSQPQHF. The entire variable domain, with the stretches around the CDR3 drawn from the reference TRBV7-8 and TRBJ1-5 proteins, is GAGVSQSPRYKVAKRGQDVALRCDPISGHVSLFWYQQALGQGPEFLTYFQNEAQLDKSGLPSDRFFAERPEGSVSTLKIQRTQQEDSAVYLCASSEGSQPQHFGDGTRLSIL.